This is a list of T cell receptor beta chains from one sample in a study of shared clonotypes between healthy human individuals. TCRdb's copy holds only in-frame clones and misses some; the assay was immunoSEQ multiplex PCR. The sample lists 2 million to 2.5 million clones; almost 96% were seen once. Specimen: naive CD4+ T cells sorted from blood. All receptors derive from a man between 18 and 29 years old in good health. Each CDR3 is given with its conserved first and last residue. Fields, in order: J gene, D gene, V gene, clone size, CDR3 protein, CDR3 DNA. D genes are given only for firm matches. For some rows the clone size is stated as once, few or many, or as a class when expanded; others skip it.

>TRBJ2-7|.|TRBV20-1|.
CSAGGAGEQYF
TGCAGTGCTGGGGGGGCTGGCGAGCAGTACTTC
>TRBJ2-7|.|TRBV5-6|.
CASSLGRRPEQYF
TGTGCCAGCAGCTTGGGGAGGAGACCCGAGCAGTACTTC
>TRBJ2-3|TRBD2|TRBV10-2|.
CASMGASGSGDTQYF
TGCGCCAGCATGGGGGCTAGCGGGAGTGGAGATACGCAGTATTTT
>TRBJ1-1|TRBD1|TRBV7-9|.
CASSLTGTNTEAFF
TGTGCCAGCAGCCTGACAGGGACCAACACTGAAGCTTTCTTT
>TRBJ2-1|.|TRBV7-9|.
CASSLRATSGLDEQFF
TGTGCCAGCAGCTTAAGGGCTACCTCCGGCTTAGATGAGCAGTTCTTC
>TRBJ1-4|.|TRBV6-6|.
CASSPREKLFF
TGTGCCAGCAGTCCTCGTGAAAAACTGTTTTTT
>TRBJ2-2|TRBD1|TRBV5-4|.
CASSEPPGQGTGELFF
TGTGCCAGCAGCGAACCCCCGGGACAGGGGACCGGGGAGCTGTTTTTT
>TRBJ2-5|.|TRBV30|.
CAWSVSGVETQYF
TGTGCCTGGAGTGTTTCCGGGGTTGAGACCCAGTACTTC
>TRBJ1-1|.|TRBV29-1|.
CSVERWGWEGTEAFF
TGCAGCGTTGAAAGATGGGGGTGGGAGGGAACTGAAGCTTTCTTT
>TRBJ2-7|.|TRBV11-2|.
CASSLAAFYEQYF
TGTGCCAGCAGCTTAGCGGCTTTCTACGAGCAGTACTTC
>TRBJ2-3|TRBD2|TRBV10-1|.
CASSLAGSDTQYF
TGCGCCAGCAGTTTAGCGGGGTCAGATACGCAGTATTTT
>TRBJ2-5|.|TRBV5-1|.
CASSLALAGGETQYF
TGCGCCAGCAGCTTGGCTCTAGCTGGTGGGGAGACCCAGTACTTC
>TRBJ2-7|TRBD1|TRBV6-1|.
CASRDGQGAYEQYF
TGTGCCAGCAGAGACGGACAGGGGGCCTACGAGCAGTACTTC
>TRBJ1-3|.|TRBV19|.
CASSVGLVGNTIYF
TGTGCCAGTAGTGTCGGACTTGTTGGAAACACCATATATTTT
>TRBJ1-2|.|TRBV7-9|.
CASSTGFAYGYTF
TGTGCCAGCAGCACCGGGTTTGCCTATGGCTACACCTTC
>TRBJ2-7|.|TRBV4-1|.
CASSHPPGLQYEQYF
TGCGCCAGCAGCCATCCCCCGGGACTCCAATACGAGCAGTACTTC
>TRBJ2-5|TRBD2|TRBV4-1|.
CASSHGKGSGGSIFLETQYF
TGCGCCAGCAGCCATGGGAAAGGTAGCGGGGGATCTATTTTCCTTGAGACCCAGTACTTC
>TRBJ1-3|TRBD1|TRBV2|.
CASTRITGTGKGTIYF
TGTGCCAGCACCAGGATTACCGGGACAGGGAAGGGTACCATATATTTT
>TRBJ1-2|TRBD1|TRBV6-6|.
CASISTGGDYGYTF
TGTGCCAGCATTTCGACAGGGGGCGACTATGGCTACACCTTC
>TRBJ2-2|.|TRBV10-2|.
CASTWTSPDTGELFF
TGCGCCAGCACCTGGACCTCCCCAGACACCGGGGAGCTGTTTTTT
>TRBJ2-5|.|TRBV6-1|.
CASSGDWGYQETQYF
TGTGCCAGCAGTGGGGACTGGGGGTACCAAGAGACCCAGTACTTC
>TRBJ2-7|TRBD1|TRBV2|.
CASNGGQGDHEQYF
TGTGCCAGCAACGGGGGACAGGGGGACCACGAGCAGTACTTC
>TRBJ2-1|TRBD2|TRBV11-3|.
CASSLGRGSYNEQFF
TGTGCCAGCAGCTTAGGGCGGGGGAGCTACAATGAGCAGTTCTTC
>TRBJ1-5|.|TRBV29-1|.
CSVETGDAQPQHF
TGCAGCGTTGAAACAGGTGACGCTCAGCCCCAGCATTTT
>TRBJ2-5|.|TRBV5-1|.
CASSFPSGQGETQYF
TGCGCCAGCAGCTTCCCTTCGGGGCAGGGGGAGACCCAGTACTTC
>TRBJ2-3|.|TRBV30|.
CAWSVGDTITADTQYF
TGTGCCTGGAGTGTAGGGGACACAATTACGGCAGATACGCAGTATTTT
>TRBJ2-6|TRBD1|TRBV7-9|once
CASSSGQEGSGANVLTF
TGTGCCAGCAGCTCGGGACAGGAGGGCTCTGGGGCCAACGTCCTGACTTTC
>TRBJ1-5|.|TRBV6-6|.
CASSWRGMGNQPQHF
TGTGCCAGCAGTTGGAGGGGCATGGGCAATCAGCCCCAGCATTTT
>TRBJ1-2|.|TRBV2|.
CASHGQSNYGYTF
TGTGCCTCCCACGGACAATCTAACTATGGCTACACCTTC
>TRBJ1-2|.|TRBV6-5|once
CASSYSGEGYTF
TGTGCCAGCAGTTACTCAGGGGAGGGCTACACCTTC
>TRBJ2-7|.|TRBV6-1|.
CASSRSVTYEQYF
TGTGCCAGCAGCCGAAGCGTAACCTACGAGCAGTACTTC
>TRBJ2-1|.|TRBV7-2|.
CASSSLANEQFF
TGTGCCAGCAGCTCCTTAGCGAATGAGCAGTTCTTC
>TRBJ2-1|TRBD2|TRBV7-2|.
CASSFGAGTSGRNEQFF
TGTGCCAGCAGCTTTGGGGCCGGGACTAGCGGGCGTAATGAGCAGTTCTTC
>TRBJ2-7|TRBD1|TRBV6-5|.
CASSYRGQEYF
TGTGCCAGCAGTTACAGGGGGCAAGAGTACTTC
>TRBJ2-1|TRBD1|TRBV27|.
CASTRGQGNEQFF
TGTGCCAGCACCCGAGGACAGGGCAATGAGCAGTTCTTC
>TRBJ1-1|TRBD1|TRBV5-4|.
CASSSTLTGGNTEAFF
TGTGCCAGCAGCTCAACTCTGACAGGGGGTAACACTGAAGCTTTCTTT
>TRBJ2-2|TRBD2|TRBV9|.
CASSVALLAGNTGELFF
TGTGCCAGCAGCGTAGCTTTACTAGCGGGGAACACCGGGGAGCTGTTTTTT
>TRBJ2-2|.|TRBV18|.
CASSPAVNTGELFF
TGTGCCAGCTCACCCGCTGTGAACACCGGGGAGCTGTTTTTT
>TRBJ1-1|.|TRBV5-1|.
CASSLGKALMNTEAFF
TGCGCCAGCAGCCTGGGGAAGGCCCTTATGAACACTGAAGCTTTCTTT
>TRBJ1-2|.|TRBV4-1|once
CASSPEHTGGYTF
TGCGCCAGCAGCCCCGAGCACACAGGGGGCTACACCTTC
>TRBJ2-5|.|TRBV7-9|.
CASSFGLEETQYF
TGTGCCAGCAGCTTCGGACTGGAAGAGACCCAGTACTTC
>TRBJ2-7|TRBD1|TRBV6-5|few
CASSVTGTVYEQYF
TGTGCCAGCAGTGTAACCGGGACAGTCTACGAGCAGTACTTC
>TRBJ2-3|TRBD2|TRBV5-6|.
CASSLGGLAGEDTQYF
TGTGCCAGCAGCTTGGGCGGACTAGCGGGAGAAGATACGCAGTATTTT
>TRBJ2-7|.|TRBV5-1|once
CASSLESVYEQYF
TGCGCCAGCAGCTTGGAGTCAGTCTACGAGCAGTACTTC
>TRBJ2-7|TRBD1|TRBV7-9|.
CASSQKKTGLDEQYF
TGTGCCAGCAGCCAAAAGAAGACAGGGCTCGACGAGCAGTACTTC
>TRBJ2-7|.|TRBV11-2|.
CASSFVGYEQYF
TGTGCCAGCAGCTTCGTGGGCTACGAGCAGTACTTC
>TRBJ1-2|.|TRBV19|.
CASSIPQVNYGYTF
TGTGCCAGTAGTATTCCACAGGTGAACTATGGCTACACCTTC
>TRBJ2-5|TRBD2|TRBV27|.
CASSLWGTSGGVKTQYF
TGTGCCAGCAGTCTTTGGGGAACTAGCGGGGGGGTTAAGACCCAGTACTTC
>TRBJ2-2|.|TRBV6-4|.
CASSDEGDGRNPNTGELFF
TGTGCCAGCAGTGACGAAGGGGACGGACGGAATCCGAACACCGGGGAGCTGTTTTTT
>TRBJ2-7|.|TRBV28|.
CATQQGSTYEQYF
TGTGCCACCCAACAGGGCTCCACCTACGAGCAGTACTTC
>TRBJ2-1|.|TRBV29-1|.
CSVDRGGGHNEQFF
TGCAGCGTTGACAGGGGTGGGGGACACAATGAGCAGTTCTTC
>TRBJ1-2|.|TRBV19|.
CASSPIGQPFYHYGYTF
TGTGCCAGTAGCCCGATTGGACAGCCGTTCTATCACTATGGCTACACCTTC
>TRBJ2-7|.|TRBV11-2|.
CASSLRQSPAPSEQYF
TGTGCCAGCAGCTTACGTCAATCGCCCGCTCCCTCCGAGCAGTACTTC
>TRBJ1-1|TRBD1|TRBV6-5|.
CASRDRGRREAFF
TGTGCCAGCAGGGACAGGGGTCGGAGGGAAGCTTTCTTT